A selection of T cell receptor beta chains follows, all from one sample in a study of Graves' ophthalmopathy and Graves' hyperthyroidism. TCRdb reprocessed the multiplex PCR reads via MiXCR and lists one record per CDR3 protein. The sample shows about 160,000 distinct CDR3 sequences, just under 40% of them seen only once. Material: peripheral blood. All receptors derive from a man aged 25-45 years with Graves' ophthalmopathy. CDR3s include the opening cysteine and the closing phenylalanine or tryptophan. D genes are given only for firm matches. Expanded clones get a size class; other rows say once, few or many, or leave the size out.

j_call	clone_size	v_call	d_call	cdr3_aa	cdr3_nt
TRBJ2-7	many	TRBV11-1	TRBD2	CASSLRRLADFNEQYF	TGTGCCAGCAGCTTACGTCGGCTAGCGGACTTCAACGAGCAGTACTTC
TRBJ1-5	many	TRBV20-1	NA	CSARDFSAGNQPQHF	TGCAGTGCTAGAGATTTTTCGGCGGGCAATCAGCCCCAGCATTTT
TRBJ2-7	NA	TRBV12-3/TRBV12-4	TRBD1	CASSNRGEQYF	TGTGCCAGCAGCAACAGGGGCGAGCAGTACTTC
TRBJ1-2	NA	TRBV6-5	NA	CASSYGADYGYTF	TGTGCCAGCAGCTACGGGGCTGACTATGGCTACACCTTC
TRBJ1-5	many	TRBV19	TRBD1	CASRGTGFNQPQHF	TGTGCCAGTAGAGGGACAGGCTTCAATCAGCCCCAGCATTTT
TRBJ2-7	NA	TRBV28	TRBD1	CASSLEGTGGGEQYF	TGTGCCAGCAGTTTAGAGGGGACAGGGGGCGGCGAGCAGTACTTC
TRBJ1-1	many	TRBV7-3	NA	CASSLNGDGVAFF	TGTGCCAGCAGCTTAAACGGGGACGGGGTAGCTTTCTTT
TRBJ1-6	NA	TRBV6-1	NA	CASEGRGGGSPLHF	TGTGCCAGTGAGGGTCGGGGAGGAGGTTCACCCCTCCACTTT
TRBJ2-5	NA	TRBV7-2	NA	CASSSTFPAATTQYF	TGTGCCAGCAGCTCTACCTTTCCAGCAGCAACGACCCAGTACTTC
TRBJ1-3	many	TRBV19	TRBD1	CASSTGTGVGNTIYF	TGTGCCAGTAGTACCGGGACAGGGGTAGGAAACACCATATATTTT
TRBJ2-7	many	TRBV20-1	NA	CSASRRVGYEQYF	TGCAGTGCTAGTCGGCGGGTGGGCTACGAGCAGTACTTC
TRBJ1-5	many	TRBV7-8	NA	CASSLDPGGNQPQHF	TGTGCCAGCAGCTTAGATCCGGGGGGAAACCAGCCCCAGCATTTT
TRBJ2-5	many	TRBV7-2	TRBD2	CASNGRGGERETQYF	TGTGCCAGCAACGGGAGGGGAGGGGAGAGGGAGACCCAGTACTTC
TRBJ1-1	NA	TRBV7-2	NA	CASSLAKGPSTEAFF	TGTGCCAGCAGCTTAGCGAAGGGCCCGAGCACTGAAGCTTTCTTT
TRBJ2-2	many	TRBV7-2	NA	CASSLARGNTGELFF	TGTGCCAGCAGCTTAGCCAGGGGGAACACCGGGGAGCTGTTTTTT
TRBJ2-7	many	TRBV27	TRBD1	CASSSARDRGSYEQYF	TGTGCCAGCAGTTCCGCCCGGGACAGGGGCTCCTACGAGCAGTACTTC
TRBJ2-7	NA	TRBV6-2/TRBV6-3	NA	CAISSVQGSGEQYF	TGTGCCATCAGTTCCGTACAGGGCTCAGGCGAGCAGTACTTC
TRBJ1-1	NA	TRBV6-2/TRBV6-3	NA	CASSPEHPGGTEAFF	TGTGCCAGCAGTCCCGAACACCCGGGGGGCACTGAAGCTTTCTTT
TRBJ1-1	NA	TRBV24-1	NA	CATRTTGPNTEAFF	TGTGCCACCAGGACGACAGGACCGAACACTGAAGCTTTCTTT
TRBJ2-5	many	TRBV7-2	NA	CASSAYQETQYF	TGTGCCAGCAGCGCGTACCAAGAGACCCAGTACTTC
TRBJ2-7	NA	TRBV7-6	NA	CASSSPTSSYEQYF	TGTGCCAGCAGCTCACCGACTAGTTCGTACGAGCAGTACTTC
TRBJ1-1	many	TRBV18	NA	CASSPNTGNTEAFF	TGTGCCAGCTCACCGAATACAGGGAACACTGAAGCTTTCTTT
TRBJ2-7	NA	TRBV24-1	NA	CATQKSGSYEQYF	TGTGCCACACAAAAGAGCGGTTCCTACGAGCAGTACTTC
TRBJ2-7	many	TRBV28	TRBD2	CASTPSGLAGAGEQYF	TGTGCCAGCACCCCATCGGGACTAGCGGGAGCGGGGGAGCAGTACTTC
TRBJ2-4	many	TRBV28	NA	CASSFRMGIQYF	TGTGCCAGCAGTTTCCGTATGGGCATTCAGTACTTC
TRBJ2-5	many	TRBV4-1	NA	CASSQDGTETQYF	TGCGCCAGCAGCCAAGATGGGACAGAGACCCAGTACTTC
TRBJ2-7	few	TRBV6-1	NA	CASSEDEGDEQYF	TGTGCCAGCAGTGAAGATGAGGGGGACGAGCAGTACTTC
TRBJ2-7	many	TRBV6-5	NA	CASSCSSSPPTYEQYF	TGTGCCAGCAGTTGCTCGAGTTCTCCTCCCACCTACGAGCAGTACTTC
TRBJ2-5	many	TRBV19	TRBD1	CASRGPDRETQYF	TGTGCCAGTAGGGGCCCGGACAGGGAGACCCAGTACTTC
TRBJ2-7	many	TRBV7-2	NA	CASSRSSPYEQYF	TGTGCCAGCAGCCGCAGTTCACCCTACGAGCAGTACTTC
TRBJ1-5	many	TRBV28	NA	CASSSERGGGNQPQHF	TGTGCCAGCAGTTCTGAGCGGGGGGGTGGCAATCAGCCCCAGCATTTT
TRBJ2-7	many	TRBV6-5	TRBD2	CASSYYRLAAGEQYF	TGTGCCAGCAGTTATTACCGACTAGCGGCCGGCGAGCAGTACTTC
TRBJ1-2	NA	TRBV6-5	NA	CASSYSTVNYGYTF	TGTGCCAGCAGTTACTCGACGGTAAACTATGGCTACACCTTC
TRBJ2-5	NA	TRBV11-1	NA	CASSWAGGHQETQYF	TGTGCCAGCAGCTGGGCCGGCGGACACCAAGAGACCCAGTACTTC
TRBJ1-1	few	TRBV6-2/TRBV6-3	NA	CASSSPQDLNTEAFF	TGTGCCAGCAGTTCGCCACAGGATTTGAACACTGAAGCTTTCTTT
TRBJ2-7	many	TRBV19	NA	CASSLDSYSYEQYF	TGTGCCAGTAGTCTGGACAGCTACTCCTACGAGCAGTACTTC
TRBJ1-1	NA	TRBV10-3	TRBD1	CAISQTGGKGTEAFF	TGTGCCATCAGCCAGACAGGGGGAAAGGGCACTGAAGCTTTCTTT
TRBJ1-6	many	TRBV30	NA	CACNRDPNSPLHF	TGTGCCTGCAACCGGGACCCCAATTCACCCCTCCACTTT
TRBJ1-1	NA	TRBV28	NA	CASKGVQVTEAFF	TGTGCCAGCAAGGGGGTACAGGTCACTGAAGCTTTCTTT
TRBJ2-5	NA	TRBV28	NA	CASSLSRAEKETQYF	TGTGCCAGCAGTTTATCAAGGGCAGAGAAAGAGACCCAGTACTTC
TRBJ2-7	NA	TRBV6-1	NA	CASSEPGFEQYF	TGTGCCAGTAGCGAGCCGGGGTTCGAGCAGTACTTC
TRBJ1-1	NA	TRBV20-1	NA	CSARDPGPSEAFF	TGCAGTGCTAGAGATCCGGGGCCGAGTGAAGCTTTCTTT
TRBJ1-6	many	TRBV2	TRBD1	CASSEATGAPNSPLHF	TGTGCCAGCAGTGAGGCGACAGGGGCCCCTAATTCACCCCTCCACTTT
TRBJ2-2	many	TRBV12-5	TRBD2	CASGLIGLAGERELFF	TGTGCTAGTGGTTTGATAGGACTAGCGGGAGAGAGGGAGCTGTTTTTT